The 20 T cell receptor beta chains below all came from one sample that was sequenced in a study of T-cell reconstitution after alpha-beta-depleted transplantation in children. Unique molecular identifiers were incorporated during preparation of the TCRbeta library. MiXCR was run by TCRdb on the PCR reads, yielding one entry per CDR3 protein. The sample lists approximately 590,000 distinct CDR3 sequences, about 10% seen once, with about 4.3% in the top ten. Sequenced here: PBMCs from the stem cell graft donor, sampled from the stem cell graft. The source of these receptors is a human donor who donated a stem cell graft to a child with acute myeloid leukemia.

The CDR3 here is CSGGGDWSFGAFF. DNA for the CDR3: TGCAGCGGGGGGGGGGATTGGTCTTTCGGGGCTTTCTTT. The chain is built from TRBV20-1 and TRBJ1-1; the D gene is possibly TRBD1 (5 bases). The CDR3 is 13 residues long. CDR1 and CDR2 (germline): DFQATT, SNEGSKA (reference sequence).

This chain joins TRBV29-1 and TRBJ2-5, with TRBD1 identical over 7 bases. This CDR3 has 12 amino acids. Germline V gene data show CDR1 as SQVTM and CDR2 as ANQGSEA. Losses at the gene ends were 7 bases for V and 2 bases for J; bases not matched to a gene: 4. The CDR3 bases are TGCAGCGGCCGGACAGGACAAGAGACCCAGTACTTC. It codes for CSGRTGQETQYF. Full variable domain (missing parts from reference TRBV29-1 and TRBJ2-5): SAVISQKPSRDICQRGTSLTIQCQVDSQVTMMFWYRQQPGQSLTLIATANQGSEATYESGFVIDKFPISRPNLTFSTLTVSNMSPEDSSIYLCSGRTGQETQYFGPGTRLLVL.

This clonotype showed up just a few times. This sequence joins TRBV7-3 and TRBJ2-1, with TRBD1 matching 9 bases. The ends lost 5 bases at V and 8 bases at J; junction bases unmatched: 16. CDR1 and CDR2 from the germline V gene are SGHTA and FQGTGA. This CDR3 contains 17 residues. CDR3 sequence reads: CASSPTYSGTGTYEQFF. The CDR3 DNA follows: TGTGCCAGCAGCCCGACCTACTCCGGGACAGGGACATATGAGCAGTTCTTC.

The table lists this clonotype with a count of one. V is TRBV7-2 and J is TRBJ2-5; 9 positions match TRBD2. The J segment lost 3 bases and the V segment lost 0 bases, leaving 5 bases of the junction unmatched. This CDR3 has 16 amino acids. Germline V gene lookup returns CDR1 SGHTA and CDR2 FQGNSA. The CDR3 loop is CASSLASGSVKETQYF. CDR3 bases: TGTGCCAGCAGCTTAGCTAGCGGGAGCGTAAAAGAGACCCAGTACTTC.

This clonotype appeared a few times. The DNA for the CDR3 is TGCAGTGCTAGGACCGGGGCCGCGAACACCGGGGAGCTGTTTTTT. Encoded protein: CSARTGAANTGELFF. J is TRBJ2-2 and V is TRBV20-1; either TRBD1 or TRBD2 may supply D (5 bases each). Germline CDR1 reads DFQATT; CDR2 reads SNEGSKA (reference sequence). The CDR3 covers 15 residues. V lost 3 bases to trimming and J lost 0 bases, with 11 bases between them.

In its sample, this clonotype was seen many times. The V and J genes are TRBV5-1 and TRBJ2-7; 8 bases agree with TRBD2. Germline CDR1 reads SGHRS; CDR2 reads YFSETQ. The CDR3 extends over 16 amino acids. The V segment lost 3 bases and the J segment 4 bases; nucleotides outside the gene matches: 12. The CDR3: CASSSMVGTRTYEQYF. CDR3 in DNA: TGCGCCAGCAGCTCAATGGTGGGGACTAGAACGTACGAGCAGTACTTC.

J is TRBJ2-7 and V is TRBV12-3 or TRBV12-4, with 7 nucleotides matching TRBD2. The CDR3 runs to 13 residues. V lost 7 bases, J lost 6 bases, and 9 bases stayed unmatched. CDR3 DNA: TGTGCCAGCACCTCCCACCCGGGGGGCGAGCAGTACTTC. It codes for CASTSHPGGEQYF.

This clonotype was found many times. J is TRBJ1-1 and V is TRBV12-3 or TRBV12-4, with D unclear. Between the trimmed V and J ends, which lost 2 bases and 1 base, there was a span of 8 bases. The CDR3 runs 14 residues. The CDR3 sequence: CASSLQEQNTEAFF. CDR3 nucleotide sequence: TGTGCCAGCAGTTTACAAGAACAGAACACTGAAGCTTTCTTT.

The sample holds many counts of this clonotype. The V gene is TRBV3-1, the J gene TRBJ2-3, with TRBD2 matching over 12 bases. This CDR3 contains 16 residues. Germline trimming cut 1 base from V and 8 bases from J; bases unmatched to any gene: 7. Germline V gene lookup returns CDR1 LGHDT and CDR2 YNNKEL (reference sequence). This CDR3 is CASSQASGRAVGTQYF. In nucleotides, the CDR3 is TGTGCCAGCAGCCAAGCTAGCGGGAGGGCCGTAGGTACGCAGTATTTT.

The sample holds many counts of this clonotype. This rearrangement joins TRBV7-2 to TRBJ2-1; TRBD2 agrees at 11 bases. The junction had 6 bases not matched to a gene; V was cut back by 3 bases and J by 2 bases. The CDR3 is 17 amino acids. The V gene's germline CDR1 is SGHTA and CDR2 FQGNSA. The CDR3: CASSFYNSGRAYNEQFF. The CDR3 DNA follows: TGTGCCAGCAGCTTCTACAATAGCGGGAGGGCCTACAATGAGCAGTTCTTC.

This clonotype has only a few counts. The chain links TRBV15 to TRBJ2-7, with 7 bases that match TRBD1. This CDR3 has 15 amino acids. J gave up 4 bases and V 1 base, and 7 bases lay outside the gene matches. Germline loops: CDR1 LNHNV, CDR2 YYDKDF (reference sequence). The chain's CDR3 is CATSRGGTESYEQYF. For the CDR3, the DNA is TGTGCCACCAGCAGAGGGGGGACAGAGAGTTACGAGCAGTACTTC.

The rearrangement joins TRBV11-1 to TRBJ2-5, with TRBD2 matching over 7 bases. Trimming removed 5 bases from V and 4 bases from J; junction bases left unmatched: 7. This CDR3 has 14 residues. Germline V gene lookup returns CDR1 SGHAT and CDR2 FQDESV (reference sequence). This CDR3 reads CASSPGGGGETQYF. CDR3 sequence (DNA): TGTGCCAGCAGCCCGGGAGGCGGGGGAGAGACCCAGTACTTC.

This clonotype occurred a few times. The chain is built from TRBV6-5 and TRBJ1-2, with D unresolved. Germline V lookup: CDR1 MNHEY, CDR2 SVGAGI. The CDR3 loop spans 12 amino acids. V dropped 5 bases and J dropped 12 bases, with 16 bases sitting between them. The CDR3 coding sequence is TGTGCCAGCAGTCCACGTGGAGGGAAACACACCTTC. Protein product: CASSPRGGKHTF.

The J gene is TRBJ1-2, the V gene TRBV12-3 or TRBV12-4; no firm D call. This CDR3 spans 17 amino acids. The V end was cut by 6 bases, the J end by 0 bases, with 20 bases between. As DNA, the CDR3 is TGTGCCAGCAGCGGACCATTCCGACTTCGAGCTAACTATGGCTACACCTTC. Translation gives CASSGPFRLRANYGYTF.

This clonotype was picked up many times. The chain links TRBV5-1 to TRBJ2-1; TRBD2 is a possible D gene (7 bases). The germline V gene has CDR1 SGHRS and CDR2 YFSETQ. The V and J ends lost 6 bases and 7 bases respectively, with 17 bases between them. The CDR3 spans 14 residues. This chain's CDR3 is CASTRGGSPNEQFF. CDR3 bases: TGCGCCAGCACTAGGGGGGGGAGCCCTAATGAGCAGTTCTTC.

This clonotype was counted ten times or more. The CDR3 reads CAISYRTSGISWDYEQYF. CDR3 coding DNA: TGTGCCATCAGTTATAGGACTAGCGGGATCTCCTGGGACTACGAGCAGTACTTC. The J gene is TRBJ2-7, the V gene TRBV10-3; 12 bases align to TRBD2. The CDR3 covers 18 residues. After removal of 5 bases from V and 3 bases from J, the junction contained 14 bases not matched to a gene. Germline CDR1 and CDR2: ENHRY and SYGVKD.

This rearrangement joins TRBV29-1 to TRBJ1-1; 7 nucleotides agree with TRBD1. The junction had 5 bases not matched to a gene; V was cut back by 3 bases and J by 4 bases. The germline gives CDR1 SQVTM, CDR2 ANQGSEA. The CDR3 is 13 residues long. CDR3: CSVDQAGGTEAFF. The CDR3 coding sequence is TGCAGCGTTGACCAGGCAGGGGGCACTGAAGCTTTCTTT.

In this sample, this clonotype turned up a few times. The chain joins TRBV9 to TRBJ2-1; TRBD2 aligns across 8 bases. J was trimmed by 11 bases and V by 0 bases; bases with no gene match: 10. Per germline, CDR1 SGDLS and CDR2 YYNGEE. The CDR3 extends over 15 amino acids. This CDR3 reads CASSVGTAGGYQQFF. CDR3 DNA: TGTGCCAGCAGCGTAGGGACTGCGGGGGGTTATCAGCAGTTCTTC.

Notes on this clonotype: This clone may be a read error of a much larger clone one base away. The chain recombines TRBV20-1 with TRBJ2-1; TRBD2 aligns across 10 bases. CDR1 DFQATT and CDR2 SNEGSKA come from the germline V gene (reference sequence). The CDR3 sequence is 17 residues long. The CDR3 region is CCASAASGRGPYNEQFF. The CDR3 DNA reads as TGCTGTGCTAGTGCGGCTAGCGGGAGAGGTCCCTACAATGAGCAGTTCTTC.

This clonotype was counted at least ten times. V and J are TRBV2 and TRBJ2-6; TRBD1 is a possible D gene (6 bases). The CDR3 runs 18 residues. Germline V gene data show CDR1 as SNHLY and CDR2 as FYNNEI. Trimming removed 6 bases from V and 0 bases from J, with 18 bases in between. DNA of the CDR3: TGTGCCAGCAGCGGAGGACAGTCCTCCAGCTCTGGGGCCAACGTCCTGACTTTC. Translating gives CASSGGQSSSSGANVLTF. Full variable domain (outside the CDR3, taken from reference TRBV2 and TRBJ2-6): EPEVTQTPSHQVTQMGQEVILRCVPISNHLYFYWYRQILGQKVEFLVSFYNNEISEKSEIFDDQFSVERPDGSNFTLKIRSTKLEDSAMYFCASSGGQSSSSGANVLTFGAGSRLTVL.